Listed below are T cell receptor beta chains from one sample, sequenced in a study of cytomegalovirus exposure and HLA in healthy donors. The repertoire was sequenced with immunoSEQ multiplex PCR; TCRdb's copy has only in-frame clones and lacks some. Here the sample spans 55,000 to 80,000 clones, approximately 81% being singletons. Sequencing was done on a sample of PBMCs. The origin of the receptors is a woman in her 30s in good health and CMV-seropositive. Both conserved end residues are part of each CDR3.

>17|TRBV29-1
CSVSPGQGHTSTDTQYF
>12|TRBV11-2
CASSLGGGEQYF
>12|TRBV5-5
CASSWITGRVFF
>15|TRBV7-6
CASSLGAQGYQPQHF
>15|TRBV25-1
CASSGLTGLSYEQYF
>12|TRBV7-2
CASSPNHYEQYF
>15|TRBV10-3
CAISSFAGLNTEAFF
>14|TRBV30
CAWRVSGGYYGYTF
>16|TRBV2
CASSESGQAGANVLTF
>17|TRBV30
CAWSPPLAGVYTGELFF
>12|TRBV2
CASSQVDKTQYF
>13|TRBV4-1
CASGGIRYNEQFF
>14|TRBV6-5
CASSKGPRYYGYTF
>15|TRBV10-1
CASSESGGPAQTIYF
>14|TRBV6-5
CASSRGSTNEKLFF